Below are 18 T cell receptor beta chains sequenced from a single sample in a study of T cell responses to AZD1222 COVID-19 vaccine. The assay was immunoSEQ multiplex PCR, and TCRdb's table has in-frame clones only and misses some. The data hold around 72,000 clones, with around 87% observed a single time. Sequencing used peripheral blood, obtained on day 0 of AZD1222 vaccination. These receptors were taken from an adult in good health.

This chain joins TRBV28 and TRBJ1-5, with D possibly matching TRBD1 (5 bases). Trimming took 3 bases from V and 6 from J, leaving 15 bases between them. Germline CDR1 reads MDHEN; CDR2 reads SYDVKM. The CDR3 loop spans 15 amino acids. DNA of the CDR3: TGTGCCAGCAGTTTTAACAGGATAGCAAGTCAGCCCCAGCATTTT. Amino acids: CASSFNRIASQPQHF.

The CDR3 DNA follows: TGTGCCAGCAGCCAAGACCCAGGGAGAAACACCATATATTTT. Its translation is CASSQDPGRNTIYF. J is TRBJ1-3 and V is TRBV4-2; D perhaps matches TRBD1 (5 bases). V lost 0 bases and J lost 5, with 8 bases in between. Germline V gene sequence: CDR1 LGHNA, CDR2 YNFKEQ. CDR3 length equals 14 residues.

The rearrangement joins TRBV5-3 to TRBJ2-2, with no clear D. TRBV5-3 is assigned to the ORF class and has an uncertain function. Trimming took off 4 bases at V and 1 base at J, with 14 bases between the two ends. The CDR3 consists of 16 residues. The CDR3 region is CARSPRRVGNTGELFF. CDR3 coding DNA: TGTGCCAGAAGCCCCCGGCGAGTGGGGAACACCGGGGAGCTGTTTTTT.

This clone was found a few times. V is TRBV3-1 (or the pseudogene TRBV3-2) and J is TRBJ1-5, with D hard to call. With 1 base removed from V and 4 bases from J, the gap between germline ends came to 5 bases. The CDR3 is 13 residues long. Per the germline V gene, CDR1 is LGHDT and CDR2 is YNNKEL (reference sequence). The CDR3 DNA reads TGTGCCAGCAGCCAAGTTGGAAATCAGCCCCAGCATTTT. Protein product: CASSQVGNQPQHF.

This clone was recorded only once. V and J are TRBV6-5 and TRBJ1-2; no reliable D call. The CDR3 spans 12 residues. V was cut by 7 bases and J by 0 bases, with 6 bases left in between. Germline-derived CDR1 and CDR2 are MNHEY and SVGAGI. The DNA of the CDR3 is TGTGCCAGCAAGGCAGCTAACTATGGCTACACCTTC. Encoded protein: CASKAANYGYTF.

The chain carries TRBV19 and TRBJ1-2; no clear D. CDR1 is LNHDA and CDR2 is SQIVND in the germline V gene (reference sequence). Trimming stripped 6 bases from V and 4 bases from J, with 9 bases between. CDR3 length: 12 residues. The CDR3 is CASRVRPYGYTF. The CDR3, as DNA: TGTGCCAGTAGAGTACGACCCTATGGCTACACCTTC.

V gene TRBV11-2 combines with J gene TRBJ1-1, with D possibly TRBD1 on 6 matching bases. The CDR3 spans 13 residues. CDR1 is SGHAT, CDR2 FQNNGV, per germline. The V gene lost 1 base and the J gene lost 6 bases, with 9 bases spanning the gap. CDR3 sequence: CASSLAGAAEAFF. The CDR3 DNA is TGTGCCAGCAGCTTAGCGGGGGCGGCTGAAGCTTTCTTT.

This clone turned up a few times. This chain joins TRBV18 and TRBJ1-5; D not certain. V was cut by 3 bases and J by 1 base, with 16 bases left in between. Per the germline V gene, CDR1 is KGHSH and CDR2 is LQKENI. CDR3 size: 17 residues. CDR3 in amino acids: CASSPIEGKKSNQPQHF. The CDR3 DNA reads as TGTGCCAGCTCACCCATCGAAGGTAAGAAAAGCAATCAGCCCCAGCATTTT. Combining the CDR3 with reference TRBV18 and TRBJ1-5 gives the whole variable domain NAGVMQNPRHLVRRRGQEARLRCSPMKGHSHVYWYRQLPEEGLKFMVYLQKENIIDESGMPKERFSAEFPKEGPSILRIQQVVRGDSAAYFCASSPIEGKKSNQPQHFGDGTRLSIL.

The CDR3 spells CATQQGVSYEQYF. CDR3 bases: TGTGCCACACAACAGGGGGTATCCTACGAGCAGTACTTC. The chain has TRBV10-3 and TRBJ2-7; TRBD1 aligns across 8 bases. Germline CDR1 ENHRY, CDR2 SYGVKD. V was clipped by 10 bases and J by 1 base; unmatched bases: 6. This CDR3 region has 13 residues.

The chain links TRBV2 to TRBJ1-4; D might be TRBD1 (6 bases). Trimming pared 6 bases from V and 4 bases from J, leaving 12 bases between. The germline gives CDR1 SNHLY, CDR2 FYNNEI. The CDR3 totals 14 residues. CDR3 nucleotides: TGTGCCAGCAGGGCAGACAGGAATAATGAAAAACTGTTTTTT. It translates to CASRADRNNEKLFF.

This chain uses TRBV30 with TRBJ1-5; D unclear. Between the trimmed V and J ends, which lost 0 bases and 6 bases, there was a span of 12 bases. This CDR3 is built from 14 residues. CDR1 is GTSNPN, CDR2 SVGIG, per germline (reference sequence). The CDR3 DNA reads TGTGCCTGGAGTGTAAGGGAGGGTTTTCAGCCCCAGCATTTT. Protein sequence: CAWSVREGFQPQHF.

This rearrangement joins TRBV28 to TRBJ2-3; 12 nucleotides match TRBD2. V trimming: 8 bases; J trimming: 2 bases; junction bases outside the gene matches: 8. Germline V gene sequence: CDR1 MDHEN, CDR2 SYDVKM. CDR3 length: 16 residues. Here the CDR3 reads CASWGRTSGVTDTQYF. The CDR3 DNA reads TGTGCCAGCTGGGGAAGGACTAGCGGGGTCACAGATACGCAGTATTTT. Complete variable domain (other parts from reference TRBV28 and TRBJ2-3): DVKVTQSSRYLVKRTGEKVFLECVQDMDHENMFWYRQDPGLGLRLIYFSYDVKMKEKGDIPEGYSVSREKKERFSLILESASTNQTSMYLCASWGRTSGVTDTQYFGPGTRLTVL.

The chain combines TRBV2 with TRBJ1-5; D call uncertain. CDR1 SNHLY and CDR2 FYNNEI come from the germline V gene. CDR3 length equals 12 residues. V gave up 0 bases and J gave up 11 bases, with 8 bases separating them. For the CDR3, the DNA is TGTGCCAGCAGTGAAGCCCACGGAACCCAGCATTTT. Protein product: CASSEAHGTQHF. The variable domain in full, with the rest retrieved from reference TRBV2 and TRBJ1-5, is EPEVTQTPSHQVTQMGQEVILRCVPISNHLYFYWYRQILGQKVEFLVSFYNNEISEKSEIFDDQFSVERPDGSNFTLKIRSTKLEDSAMYFCASSEAHGTQHFGDGTRLSIL.

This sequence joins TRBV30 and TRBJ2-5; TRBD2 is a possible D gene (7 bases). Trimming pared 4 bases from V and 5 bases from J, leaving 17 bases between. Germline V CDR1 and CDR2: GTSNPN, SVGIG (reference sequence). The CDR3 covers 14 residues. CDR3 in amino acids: CAWNLGGGVETQYF. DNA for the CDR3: TGTGCCTGGAATCTTGGGGGGGGCGTCGAGACCCAGTACTTC.

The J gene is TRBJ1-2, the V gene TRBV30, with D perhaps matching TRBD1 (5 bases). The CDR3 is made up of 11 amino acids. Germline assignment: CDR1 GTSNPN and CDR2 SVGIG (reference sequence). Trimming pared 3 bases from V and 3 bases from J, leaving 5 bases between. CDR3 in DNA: TGTGCCTGGAGCAGGGACTATGGCTACACCTTC. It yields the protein CAWSRDYGYTF.

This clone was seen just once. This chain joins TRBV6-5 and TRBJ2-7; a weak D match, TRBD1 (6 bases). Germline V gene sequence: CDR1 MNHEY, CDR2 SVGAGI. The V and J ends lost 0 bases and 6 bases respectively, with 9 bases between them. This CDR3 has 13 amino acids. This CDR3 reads CASSYSTGIEQYF. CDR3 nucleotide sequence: TGTGCCAGCAGTTACTCTACAGGGATCGAGCAGTACTTC.

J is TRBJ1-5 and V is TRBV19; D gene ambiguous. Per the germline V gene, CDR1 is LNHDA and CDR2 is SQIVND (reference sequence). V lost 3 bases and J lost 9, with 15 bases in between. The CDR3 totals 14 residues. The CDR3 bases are TGTGCCAGTAGTATGTCCGGACCCTCAGGGCCCCAGCATTTT. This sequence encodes CASSMSGPSGPQHF. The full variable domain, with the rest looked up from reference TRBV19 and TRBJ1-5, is DGGITQSPKYLFRKEGQNVTLSCEQNLNHDAMYWYRQDPGQGLRLIYYSQIVNDFQKGDIAEGYSVSREKKESFPLTVTSAQKNPTAFYLCASSMSGPSGPQHFGDGTRLSIL.

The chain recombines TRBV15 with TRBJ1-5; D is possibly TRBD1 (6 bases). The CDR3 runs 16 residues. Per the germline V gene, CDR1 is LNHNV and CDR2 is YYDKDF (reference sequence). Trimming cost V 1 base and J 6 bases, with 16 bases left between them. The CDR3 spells CATSRVGGLGFQPQHF. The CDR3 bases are TGTGCCACCAGCAGAGTGGGGGGGCTAGGTTTTCAGCCCCAGCATTTT. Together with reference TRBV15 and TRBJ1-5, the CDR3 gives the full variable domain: DAMVIQNPRYQVTQFGKPVTLSCSQTLNHNVMYWYQQKSSQAPKLLFHYYDKDFNNEADTPDNFQSRRPNTSFCFLDIRSPGLGDTAMYLCATSRVGGLGFQPQHFGDGTRLSIL.